These 17 T cell receptor beta chains originate from one sample sequenced in a study of cytotoxic CD8 clonotypes in ibrutinib-treated CLL (dated by TCRdb to the early 2020s). What the time point label conveys for this sample: 24 months on ibrutinib. Library prep was done by the immunoSEQ multiplex PCR assay. TCRdb took over this immuneACCESS table, retaining in-frame rearrangements with V and J assigned. Such tables are incomplete; in checked studies, under half of the missing clones stem from an unresolved V gene, and the remainder is unexplained. Counted in this sample were 150,000 or so clones; about four fifths of them appeared once. Jointly, the top ten make up about 4.6% of the sample. Specimen: PBMCs, collected after 24 months of ibrutinib treatment. These TCRs come from a human donor with chronic lymphocytic leukemia.

V and J are TRBV5-3 and TRBJ1-5, with 7 bases matching TRBD1. TRBV5-3 is treated as an ORF (open reading frame) with a function not yet certain. The ends lost 1 base at V and 1 base at J; junction bases unmatched: 17. The CDR3 loop spans 20 amino acids. CDR3 sequence (DNA): TGTGCCAGAAGCTTGTTTTTTGTGGCAGGGGGATGGAGAAGCAATCAGCCCCAGCATTTT. This encodes CARSLFFVAGGWRSNQPQHF.

This chain joins TRBV10-2 and TRBJ2-7, with 8 bases identical to TRBD2. The V and J ends lost 7 bases and 1 base, in that order; junction bases with no gene match: 9. The CDR3 covers 15 residues. The V gene's germline CDR1 is WSHSY and CDR2 SAAADI. This CDR3 is CASTSVSGDSYEQYF. DNA of the CDR3: TGCGCCAGCACAAGTGTTAGCGGGGATTCCTACGAGCAGTACTTC.

J is TRBJ1-3 and V is TRBV5-4; D gene uncertain. Trimming left V 1 base short and J 0 bases short, with 11 bases between. Germline V gives CDR1 SGHNT, CDR2 YYREEE (reference sequence). The CDR3 has 16 amino acids. The CDR3 protein is CASSLFDGSSGNTIYF. The CDR3 DNA sequence: TGTGCCAGCAGCTTGTTCGACGGAAGCTCTGGAAACACCATATATTTT. The full variable domain, its missing parts supplied by reference TRBV5-4 and TRBJ1-3, is ETGVTQSPTHLIKTRGQQVTLRCSSQSGHNTVSWYQQALGQGPQFIFQYYREEENGRGNFPPRFSGLQFPNYSSELNVNALELDDSALYLCASSLFDGSSGNTIYFGEGSWLTVV.

CDR3 sequence (DNA): TGTGCCAGCAGCGCCCACAGGGATACTAGCACAGATACGCAGTATTTT. Amino acid sequence: CASSAHRDTSTDTQYF. The chain recombines TRBV9 with TRBJ2-3, with D possibly being TRBD1 (6 bases). Trimming took 3 bases from V and 0 from J, leaving 14 bases between them. CDR3 size: 16 residues. Germline CDR1 SGDLS, CDR2 YYNGEE.

This chain connects TRBV5-6 to TRBJ1-2; D is possibly TRBD1 (6 bases). Germline-derived CDR1 and CDR2 are SGHDT and YYEEEE. Deletions cut 4 bases from V and 2 bases from J, with 15 bases between. The CDR3 is 15 amino acids. DNA for the CDR3: TGTGCCAGCAGCGAAACAGGGTTCGACAACTATGGCTACACCTTC. Amino acids: CASSETGFDNYGYTF.

This clone was found once. The rearrangement joins TRBV10-3 to TRBJ1-2, with D maybe TRBD1 (5 bases). The CDR3 covers 13 residues. Germline CDR1 reads ENHRY; CDR2 reads SYGVKD. Trimming shortened V by 2 bases and J by 3 bases, and 7 bases separated the two germline ends. The CDR3 nucleotides are TGTGCCATCAGTGAGGACAGTGACTATGGCTACACCTTC. This codes for CAISEDSDYGYTF.

The chain couples TRBV25-1 to TRBJ1-5, with D uncertain. The CDR3 has 15 residues. Germline V CDR1 and CDR2: MGHDK, SYGVNS. Trimming removed 0 bases from V and 7 bases from J, with 13 bases in between. The CDR3, as DNA: TGTGCCAGCAGTGAATATACGGAGTTTGGCCAGCCCCAGCATTTT. Protein sequence: CASSEYTEFGQPQHF.

The chain couples TRBV5-1 to TRBJ2-7, with 11 bases matching TRBD2. This CDR3 is 14 amino acids long. Germline loops: CDR1 SGHRS, CDR2 YFSETQ. The junction had 2 bases not matched to a gene; V was cut back by 0 bases and J by 6 bases. This CDR3 reads CASSLASGRPEQYF. CDR3 bases: TGCGCCAGCAGCTTGGCTAGCGGGAGGCCCGAGCAGTACTTC.

The chain carries TRBV19 and TRBJ1-4; D may be TRBD1 (5 bases). The CDR3 has 15 residues. Trimming removed 6 bases from V and 7 bases from J, with 18 bases in between. Germline lookup yields CDR1 LNHDA and CDR2 SQIVND (reference sequence). In DNA, the CDR3 is TGTGCCAGTAGACCAATAGAAACAGGAGGTGAAAAACTGTTTTTT. Translation gives CASRPIETGGEKLFF.

This rearrangement joins TRBV5-1 to TRBJ1-1; unclear D gene. The ends were cut back, 2 bases at V and 2 bases at J, with 7 bases in the middle. CDR1 and CDR2 from the germline V gene are SGHRS and YFSETQ. The CDR3 loop spans 13 amino acids. CDR3 protein: CASSLWYNTEAFF. The CDR3 DNA follows: TGCGCCAGCAGCTTATGGTATAACACTGAAGCTTTCTTT. The whole variable domain, filled in from reference TRBV5-1 and TRBJ1-1, reads KAGVTQTPRYLIKTRGQQVTLSCSPISGHRSVSWYQQTPGQGLQFLFEYFSETQRNKGNFPGRFSGRQFSNSRSEMNVSTLELGDSALYLCASSLWYNTEAFFGQGTRLTVV.

CDR3 in amino acids: CASTVAGNVYEQYF. CDR3 DNA: TGTGCCAGCACCGTAGCGGGGAACGTCTACGAGCAGTACTTC. This chain uses TRBV7-8 with TRBJ2-7, with 8 nucleotides matching TRBD2. Germline CDR1 SGHVS, CDR2 FQNEAQ. With V trimmed by 7 bases and J by 3 bases, 8 bases remained unmatched. The CDR3 is made up of 14 amino acids.

The rearrangement joins TRBV28 to TRBJ1-1; D may be TRBD1 (6 bases). Trimming removed 9 bases from V and 5 bases from J, with 19 bases in between. This CDR3 comprises 14 residues. Looked up from germline, CDR1 is MDHEN and CDR2 is SYDVKM. CDR3 in DNA: TGTGCCAGTTATGTTGGGGTAGGGGGAACTGAAGCTTTCTTT. Protein sequence: CASYVGVGGTEAFF. Full variable domain (missing parts from reference TRBV28 and TRBJ1-1): DVKVTQSSRYLVKRTGEKVFLECVQDMDHENMFWYRQDPGLGLRLIYFSYDVKMKEKGDIPEGYSVSREKKERFSLILESASTNQTSMYLCASYVGVGGTEAFFGQGTRLTVV.

Note on this clone: This CDR3 is also generated by other DNA sequences in the sample. The chain joins TRBV11-2 to TRBJ1-5; D unclear. In germline, CDR1 is SGHAT, CDR2 FQNNGV. V lost 0 bases and J 3 bases, leaving 6 bases between the germline ends. CDR3 length equals 14 residues. The CDR3 DNA reads TGTGCCAGCAGCTTAGAAGGATCCAATCAGCCCCAGCATTTT. Amino acid sequence: CASSLEGSNQPQHF. Filled out from reference TRBV11-2 and TRBJ1-5, the complete variable domain reads EAGVAQSPRYKIIEKRQSVAFWCNPISGHATLYWYQQILGQGPKLLIQFQNNGVVDDSQLPKDRFSAERLKGVDSTLKIQPAKLEDSAVYLCASSLEGSNQPQHFGDGTRLSIL.

The chain uses TRBV29-1 and TRBJ1-1, with D maybe TRBD1 (6 bases). CDR1 SQVTM and CDR2 ANQGSEA come from the germline V gene. CDR3 length: 13 amino acids. V gave up 6 bases and J gave up 5 bases, with 16 bases separating them. Here the CDR3 reads CSVLKEGGTEAFF. CDR3 DNA sequence: TGCAGCGTCCTCAAGGAGGGGGGTACTGAAGCTTTCTTT. The variable domain in full, completed from reference TRBV29-1 and TRBJ1-1, reads SAVISQKPSRDICQRGTSLTIQCQVDSQVTMMFWYRQQPGQSLTLIATANQGSEATYESGFVIDKFPISRPNLTFSTLTVSNMSPEDSSIYLCSVLKEGGTEAFFGQGTRLTVV.

The rearrangement joins TRBV19 to TRBJ1-5; no reliable D call. The V gene's germline CDR1 is LNHDA and CDR2 SQIVND (reference sequence). The CDR3 sequence is 15 residues long. V lost 1 base to trimming and J lost 6 bases, with 13 bases between them. This chain's CDR3 is CASSIGGGSSQPQHF. The CDR3 nucleotides read TGTGCCAGTAGTATAGGCGGAGGGTCGAGTCAGCCCCAGCATTTT.

The chain recombines TRBV28 with TRBJ1-5; D is unclear. The germline gives CDR1 MDHEN, CDR2 SYDVKM. The ends were cut back, 11 bases at V and 2 bases at J, with 19 bases in the middle. This CDR3 has 15 residues. The CDR3 is CAEGGRPGGNQPQHF. CDR3 in DNA: TGTGCCGAAGGAGGGAGGCCGGGTGGCAATCAGCCCCAGCATTTT.

The chain links TRBV19 to TRBJ2-2, with D unresolved. Trimming removed 7 bases from V and 1 base from J, with 7 bases in between. This CDR3 is 13 amino acids long. The germline V gene has CDR1 LNHDA and CDR2 SQIVND (reference sequence). The DNA for the CDR3 is TGTGCCAGTAAAAGGTGGAACACCGGGGAGCTGTTTTTT. As protein: CASKRWNTGELFF.